Listed below are T cell receptor beta chains from one sample, sequenced in a study of blood T cell repertoires in COVID-19. Sequencing used immunoSEQ multiplex PCR; TCRdb keeps in-frame clones, though not all of them. The sample has roughly 160,000 clones; roughly 81% are singletons. The sample comprised peripheral blood. The receptors here all came from a woman aged 45-60 years with COVID-19, enrolled during active disease. Each CDR3 is given with its conserved first and last residue.

V gene	J gene	CDR3 protein
TRBV7-6	TRBJ1-5	CASSRDPQGVHSNQPQHF
TRBV28	TRBJ2-3	CASRSRKTYTDTQYF
TRBV5-1	TRBJ1-1	CASSTDTNTEAFF
TRBV18	TRBJ1-2	CASSNQTNYGYTF
TRBV5-1	TRBJ1-2	CASSLGQQYGYTF
TRBV18	TRBJ2-2	CASSPGRGANTGELFF
TRBV30	TRBJ2-2	CARERRGGNTGELFF
TRBV19	TRBJ2-1	CASSIVSDSPDYNEQFF
TRBV5-4	TRBJ2-1	CASSYWTSGGLDEQFF
TRBV2	TRBJ1-1	CASTGVGGTEAFF
TRBV6-8	TRBJ1-2	CASLGGAPYNYGYTF
TRBV19	TRBJ2-2	CASRPQGEAGNTGELFF
TRBV28	TRBJ2-5	CASRPGGGRETQYF
TRBV5-8	TRBJ2-5	CASSPGETQYF
TRBV29-1	TRBJ1-1	CSGKTYTPGQHTTGFTEAFF
TRBV28	TRBJ2-7	CASQPGQSYEQYF
TRBV7-3	TRBJ2-7	CASSLTSGPYEQYF
TRBV28	TRBJ1-1	CASSLLQEGTEAFF
TRBV19	TRBJ2-5	CASSRPAETQYF
TRBV6-5	TRBJ2-1	CASRLGTATYNEQFF
TRBV3-1/TRBV3-2	TRBJ2-3	CASSPSSGGARSTDTQYF
TRBV29-1	TRBJ2-1	CSVPGTGNYNEQFF
TRBV9	TRBJ1-2	CASGGAYLRGYTF
TRBV27	TRBJ2-7	CASSSASGDYEQYF
TRBV7-2	TRBJ2-7	CASSQGSGQGSYEQYF
TRBV7-2	TRBJ2-7	CASSSRDSSYEQYF
TRBV5-1	TRBJ2-7	CASSLAAGTFYEQYF
TRBV28	TRBJ2-7	CASSFRAGYEQYF
TRBV9	TRBJ2-5	CASSIAGGPETQYF
TRBV30	TRBJ2-7	CAWRTGVSYEQYF
TRBV3-1/TRBV3-2	TRBJ2-5	CASSHPSTSGGLGETQYF
TRBV14	TRBJ1-4	CASSQGRFINEKLFF
TRBV6-7	TRBJ1-2	CASSYSSRTF
TRBV9	TRBJ1-4	CASSVTPTTNEKLFF